These 30 T cell receptor beta chains originate from one sample sequenced in a study of T cell repertoires in cytomegalovirus infection. In TCRdb, the reads were re-called with MiXCR into one record per CDR3 protein. The sample has fewer than 650,000 distinct CDR3 sequences, roughly 43% seen once; the top ten hold 48%. Antigen specificity for these receptors is unknown. The sample here was cultured PBMCs, taken from culture after CMV antigen stimulation. All receptors come from a human donor in good health (CMV status not recorded). Some clones in this sample may be carry-over from other donors' samples.

The CDR3, as DNA: TGTGCCAGCAGCCCCGGACTTCGCTACGAGCAGTACTTC. It yields the protein CASSPGLRYEQYF. The chain combines TRBV11-2 with TRBJ2-7, with D possibly TRBD2 on 5 matching bases. Germline-derived CDR1 and CDR2 are SGHAT and FQNNGV. Trimming pared 5 bases from V and 3 bases from J, leaving 11 bases between. The CDR3 has 13 amino acids.

The chain combines TRBV12-3 or TRBV12-4 with TRBJ2-1; D is undetermined. V shed 6 bases and J shed 10 bases, with 13 bases lying between them. The CDR3 loop spans 12 amino acids. CDR3 nucleotides: TGTGCCAGCAGCCCCGGTTTGGAGGAGCAGTTCTTC. It is translated as CASSPGLEEQFF.

This chain joins TRBV7-2 and TRBJ1-6; no clear D. Looked up from germline, CDR1 is SGHTA and CDR2 is FQGNSA. The V end was cut by 2 bases, the J end by 7 bases, with 21 bases between. The CDR3 sequence is 18 residues long. The CDR3 region is CASSLRFIESAVNSPLHF. The CDR3 bases are TGTGCCAGCAGCTTAAGATTTATAGAGTCAGCCGTCAATTCACCCCTCCACTTT.

This clonotype was observed a few times. The rearrangement links TRBV6-6 to TRBJ1-5; TRBD1 might be the D (5 bases). Deletions cut 6 bases from V and 7 bases from J, with 22 bases between. The CDR3 runs to 16 residues. Germline V CDR1 and CDR2: MNHNY, SVGAGI (reference sequence). The CDR3 loop is CASSPHPWGRGQPQHF. The CDR3 DNA follows: TGTGCCAGCAGCCCCCACCCCTGGGGGAGAGGACAGCCCCAGCATTTT.

This clonotype was seen more than once but under ten times. The chain couples TRBV11-2 to TRBJ2-4, with D perhaps given as TRBD1 or TRBD2 (7 bases each). This CDR3 is 16 amino acids long. V lost 5 bases to trimming and J lost 0 bases, with 14 bases between them. Germline lookup yields CDR1 SGHAT and CDR2 FQNNGV. The CDR3 loop reads CASSQGEGVAKNIQYF. CDR3 DNA: TGTGCCAGCAGCCAGGGGGAGGGAGTAGCCAAAAACATTCAGTACTTC.

The chain is built from TRBV11-3 and TRBJ2-2, with a weak D call TRBD2 (6 bases). The ends were cut back, 4 bases at V and 0 bases at J, with 12 bases in the middle. The germline V gene has CDR1 SGHNT and CDR2 YENEEA. The CDR3 covers 16 residues. The CDR3 loop is CASSSTSSPNTGELFF. The DNA of the CDR3 is TGTGCCAGCAGCTCAACTAGCAGCCCGAACACCGGGGAGCTGTTTTTT.

V usage is TRBV14 and J usage is TRBJ2-5; possibly TRBD1 for D (6 bases). The CDR3 contains 14 residues. Germline V gene lookup returns CDR1 SGHDN and CDR2 FVKESK. The ends were cut back, 0 bases at V and 4 bases at J, with 9 bases in the middle. The CDR3 spells CASSQEWGPETQYF. In DNA form, the CDR3 reads TGTGCCAGCAGCCAAGAATGGGGGCCAGAGACCCAGTACTTC.

The CDR3 DNA is TGTGCCAGCAGCCGGGGGCGGGGGGGCCGAAATACGCAGTATTTT. This translates into CASSRGRGGRNTQYF. The chain joins TRBV11-1 to TRBJ2-3; 9 bases align to TRBD2. The V segment lost 5 bases and the J segment 7 bases; nucleotides outside the gene matches: 10. Per germline, CDR1 SGHAT and CDR2 FQDESV (reference sequence). The CDR3 runs 15 residues.

The chain recombines TRBV20-1 with TRBJ2-3; 14 bases agree with TRBD2. Unmatched junction bases numbered 9, after V lost 3 bases and J lost 4 bases. Per germline, CDR1 DFQATT and CDR2 SNEGSKA (reference sequence). The CDR3 loop spans 17 amino acids. The CDR3: CSASSGTSGRTADTQYF. CDR3 in DNA: TGCAGTGCTAGCAGTGGGACTAGCGGGAGAACGGCAGATACGCAGTATTTT.

V is TRBV7-9 and J is TRBJ2-5; 12 bases agree with TRBD2. V trimming: 5 bases; J trimming: 5 bases; junction bases outside the gene matches: 6. Germline loops: CDR1 SEHNR, CDR2 FQNEAQ (reference sequence). This CDR3 has 15 amino acids. The chain's CDR3 is CASSVGLAGLETQYF. The CDR3 DNA is TGTGCCAGCAGCGTCGGACTAGCGGGGCTCGAGACCCAGTACTTC.

V and J are TRBV11-2 and TRBJ2-7, with a weak D call TRBD2 (6 bases). The CDR3 has 19 residues. The V gene lost 3 bases and the J gene lost 7 bases, with 31 bases spanning the gap. Germline V lookup: CDR1 SGHAT, CDR2 FQNNGV. The CDR3 DNA reads TGTGCCAGCAGCTTCGATGTTTGGGGGAATCACGGAGGGCTGGGGGAGCAGTACTTC. This codes for CASSFDVWGNHGGLGEQYF.

The J gene is TRBJ2-3, the V gene TRBV5-6, with 10 bases lining up with TRBD2. With 6 bases clipped from V and 6 bases from J, the junction kept 13 bases outside the gene matches. Germline values: CDR1 SGHDT, CDR2 YYEEEE. The CDR3 is 16 residues long. The CDR3 here is CASKPGLATRWDTQYF. CDR3 coding DNA: TGTGCCAGCAAGCCGGGACTAGCGACCCGATGGGATACGCAGTATTTT.

The chain has TRBV7-9 and TRBJ2-7; no firm D call. Trimming cost V 5 bases and J 3 bases, with 11 bases left between them. CDR3 length equals 13 residues. CDR1 and CDR2 (germline): SEHNR, FQNEAQ (reference sequence). Here the CDR3 reads CASSTTRNYEQYF. CDR3 coding DNA: TGTGCCAGCAGCACAACGCGGAACTACGAGCAGTACTTC. Using reference TRBV7-9 and TRBJ2-7 for the parts outside the CDR3, the full variable domain is DTGVSQNPRHKITKRGQNVTFRCDPISEHNRLYWYRQTLGQGPEFLTYFQNEAQLEKSRLLSDRFSAERPKGSFSTLEIQRTEQGDSAMYLCASSTTRNYEQYFGPGTRLTVT.

In this sample, this clonotype turned up many times. The chain employs TRBV4-1 and TRBJ2-6; 10 nucleotides agree with TRBD1. V shed 6 bases, J shed 0 bases, and the junction held 8 bases outside the gene matches. CDR1 and CDR2 (germline): MGHRA, YSYEKL. The CDR3 runs 18 residues. The CDR3 nucleotides are TGCGCCAGCAGTCCAATACGGACAGGGGGCTCTGGGGCCAACGTCCTGACTTTC. Its protein is CASSPIRTGGSGANVLTF.

This clonotype has just a few counts. The DNA for the CDR3 is TGTGCCAGCAGCACAAGACAGGGGGCGGATACGCAGTATTTT. This sequence encodes CASSTRQGADTQYF. The V gene is TRBV7-2, the J gene TRBJ2-3; TRBD1 aligns across 10 bases. Germline assignment: CDR1 SGHTA and CDR2 FQGNSA. This CDR3 region has 14 residues. Germline trimming cut 5 bases from V and 6 bases from J; bases unmatched to any gene: 5.

A few counts support this clonotype. V usage is TRBV7-6 and J usage is TRBJ2-1; 10 bases are shared with TRBD2. This CDR3 comprises 14 residues. V lost 5 bases and J lost 10; bases outside the gene matches: 8. Germline V gene lookup returns CDR1 SGHVS and CDR2 FNYEAQ. As DNA, the CDR3 is TGTGCCAGCAGCCTCAGGCTACTAGCGGGGGAGCAGTTCTTC. This codes for CASSLRLLAGEQFF.

The rearrangement links TRBV4-2 to TRBJ1-1, with no clear D. Trimming pared 4 bases from V and 3 bases from J, leaving 15 bases between. This CDR3 is 15 amino acids long. Per the germline V gene, CDR1 is LGHNA and CDR2 is YNFKEQ. The CDR3 here is CASSRIYDGDTEAFF. The CDR3 DNA is TGTGCCAGCAGCCGTATCTACGACGGCGACACTGAAGCTTTCTTT.

This chain connects TRBV29-1 to TRBJ2-5; TRBD2 agrees at 13 bases. With 4 bases clipped from V and 5 bases from J, the junction kept 1 base outside the gene matches. This CDR3 has 13 amino acids. Germline V CDR1 and CDR2: SQVTM, ANQGSEA. CDR3: CSVVTSGGETQYF. For the CDR3, the DNA is TGCAGCGTTGTGACTAGCGGGGGGGAGACCCAGTACTTC.

The genes are TRBV6-2 or TRBV6-3 and TRBJ2-3, with no clear D. The CDR3 contains 17 residues. In germline, CDR1 is MNHEY, CDR2 SVGEGT. The V end was cut by 0 bases, the J end by 0 bases, with 13 bases between. CDR3 bases: TGTGCCAGCAGTTACTCCCCGGCGCATTCTAGCACAGATACGCAGTATTTT. Encoded protein: CASSYSPAHSSTDTQYF.

This clonotype occurred a few times. V is TRBV7-9 and J is TRBJ2-7; maybe TRBD2 (5 bases). Trimming pared 5 bases from V and 7 bases from J, leaving 21 bases between. In germline, CDR1 is SEHNR, CDR2 FQNEAQ (reference sequence). This CDR3 comprises 15 residues. The CDR3 DNA follows: TGTGCCAGCAGCCTGGCGGCGGGCCCGCCGGGTGAGCAGTACTTC. This codes for CASSLAAGPPGEQYF.

The genes are TRBV7-8 and TRBJ1-6; 9 bases agree with TRBD1. CDR3 length: 17 amino acids. The junction had 10 bases not matched to a gene; V was cut back by 1 base and J by 9 bases. The germline gives CDR1 SGHVS, CDR2 FQNEAQ. CDR3 protein: CASSLGAPGTGSSPLHF. CDR3 DNA sequence: TGTGCCAGCAGCTTAGGGGCCCCAGGGACAGGGTCTTCACCCCTCCACTTT.

The chain couples TRBV11-2 to TRBJ2-3; TRBD1 agrees at 7 bases. The CDR3 loop spans 15 amino acids. J gave up 0 bases and V 7 bases, and 7 bases lay outside the gene matches. Germline V gives CDR1 SGHAT, CDR2 FQNNGV. CDR3 sequence: CASTQGQHSTDTQYF. CDR3 nucleotide sequence: TGTGCCAGCACCCAGGGACAGCACAGCACAGATACGCAGTATTTT.

The V call is TRBV20-1, the J call TRBJ2-5, with 7 nucleotides matching TRBD1. The V segment lost 0 bases and the J segment 2 bases; nucleotides outside the gene matches: 6. Germline V gives CDR1 DFQATT, CDR2 SNEGSKA (reference sequence). The CDR3 extends over 15 amino acids. The CDR3 protein is CSARDGTDLQETQYF. DNA of the CDR3: TGCAGTGCTAGAGACGGGACAGACCTACAAGAGACCCAGTACTTC.

DNA for the CDR3: TGTGCCAGTAGTACGACAGGAGGGACGCGGCAAGGTGAAAAACTGTTTTTT. Its translation is CASSTTGGTRQGEKLFF. V and J are TRBV19 and TRBJ1-4, with D maybe TRBD1 (6 bases). This CDR3 spans 17 amino acids. Trimming took off 4 bases at V and 7 bases at J, with 22 bases between the two ends. The germline CDR1 and CDR2 sequences are LNHDA and SQIVND (reference sequence).

The chain uses TRBV6-5 and TRBJ2-1, with 8 positions matching TRBD2. CDR1 is MNHEY and CDR2 is SVGAGI in the germline V gene. The junction had 10 bases not matched to a gene; V was cut back by 4 bases and J by 14 bases. This CDR3 region has 13 residues. The CDR3 protein is CASSSVGGRRKFF. CDR3 sequence (DNA): TGTGCCAGCAGTTCCGTAGGCGGGAGGAGGAAGTTCTTC.

The chain links TRBV9 to TRBJ2-3; 13 bases map to TRBD2. V trimming: 4 bases; J trimming: 4 bases; junction bases outside the gene matches: 9. The germline V gene has CDR1 SGDLS and CDR2 YYNGEE. The CDR3 contains 17 residues. The CDR3 nucleotides are TGTGCCAGCAGCCCAAGACTAGCGGGAGGATTATCAGATACGCAGTATTTT. Residues: CASSPRLAGGLSDTQYF.

The genes are TRBV23-1 and TRBJ2-7; D is possibly TRBD1 (5 bases). TRBV23-1 falls under the ORF class, with uncertain function. The CDR3 loop spans 16 amino acids. V shed 0 bases and J shed 0 bases, with 12 bases lying between them. The CDR3 loop reads CASSQSSQGSSYEQYF. CDR3 coding DNA: TGCGCCAGCAGTCAATCATCCCAGGGAAGCTCCTACGAGCAGTACTTC.

This clonotype appeared a few times. The J gene is TRBJ1-6, the V gene TRBV7-2; D is undetermined. The germline V and J ends were trimmed by 0 bases and 10 bases, with 10 bases remaining between them. The CDR3 length is 14 residues. Germline lookup yields CDR1 SGHTA and CDR2 FQGNSA. This CDR3 reads CASSLAGPESPLHF. In DNA form, the CDR3 reads TGTGCCAGCAGCTTAGCCGGTCCCGAGTCACCCCTCCACTTT.

This clonotype was seen a single time. The DNA for the CDR3 is TGTGCCAGCAGAAGGGCGGGAGTCGATGAGCAGTTCTTC. Translating it yields CASRRAGVDEQFF. The chain couples TRBV27 to TRBJ2-1; 7 bases align to TRBD2. CDR3 length equals 13 residues. Germline lookup yields CDR1 MNHEY and CDR2 SMNVEV (reference sequence). The V gene end was trimmed by 6 bases and the J gene end by 8 bases; junction bases not matched to a gene: 7.

This chain links TRBV6-1 with TRBJ2-7; 10 bases map to TRBD1. Per the germline V gene, CDR1 is MNHNS and CDR2 is SASEGT. V gave up 6 bases and J gave up 6 bases; unmatched junction bases: 8. The CDR3 spans 14 residues. DNA of the CDR3: TGTGCCAGCAGGGACAGGGGGACGCACGGCGAGCAGTACTTC. This sequence encodes CASRDRGTHGEQYF.